This TCR beta chain was captured by sequencing in a study of shared clonotypes between healthy human individuals. The method was immunoSEQ multiplex PCR; TCRdb's version includes in-frame clones alone and lacks a portion of them. Here the sample spans about 580,000 clones, 98% being singletons. V was clipped by 7 bases and J by 2 bases; unmatched bases: 15. Per germline, CDR1 SGHNT and CDR2 YYREEE (reference sequence). CDR3 length: 18 residues. Naive-designated CD8 cells lacked CD45RO, were positively enriched for CCR7, and omitted terminally differentiated effector memory CD45RA+ cells. The receptor was isolated from a man aged 25 to 40 in good health. Source material: naive CD8+ T cells sorted from blood. The rearrangement links TRBV5-4 to TRBJ2-1, with 10 bases lining up with TRBD2. For the CDR3, the DNA is TGTGCCAGCGGCGCTGTTATCGAGCGGGAGGGGACCTACAATGAGCAGTTCTTC. It codes for CASGAVIEREGTYNEQFF.